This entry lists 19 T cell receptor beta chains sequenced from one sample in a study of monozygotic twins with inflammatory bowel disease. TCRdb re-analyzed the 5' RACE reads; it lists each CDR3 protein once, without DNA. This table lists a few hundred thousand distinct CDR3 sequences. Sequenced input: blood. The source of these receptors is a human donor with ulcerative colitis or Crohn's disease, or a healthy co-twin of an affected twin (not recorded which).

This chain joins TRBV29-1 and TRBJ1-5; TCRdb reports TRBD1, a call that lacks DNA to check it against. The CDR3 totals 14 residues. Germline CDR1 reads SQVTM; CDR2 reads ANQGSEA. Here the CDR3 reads CSVGMAGARQPQHF. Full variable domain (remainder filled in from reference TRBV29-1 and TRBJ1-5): SAVISQKPSRDICQRGTSLTIQCQVDSQVTMMFWYRQQPGQSLTLIATANQGSEATYESGFVIDKFPISRPNLTFSTLTVSNMSPEDSSIYLCSVGMAGARQPQHFGDGTRLSIL.

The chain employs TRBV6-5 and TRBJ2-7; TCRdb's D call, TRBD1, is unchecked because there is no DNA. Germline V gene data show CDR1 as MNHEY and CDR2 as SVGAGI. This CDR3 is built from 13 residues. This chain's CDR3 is CASTGTGGGEQYF.

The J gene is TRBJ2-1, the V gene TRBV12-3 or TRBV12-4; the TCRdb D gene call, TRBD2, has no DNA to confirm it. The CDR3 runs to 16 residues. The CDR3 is CASSSYQGEGGNEQFF.

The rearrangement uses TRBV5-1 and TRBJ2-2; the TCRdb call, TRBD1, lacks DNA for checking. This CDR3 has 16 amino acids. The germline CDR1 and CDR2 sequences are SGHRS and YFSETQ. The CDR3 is CASSPRPRGNSGELFF.

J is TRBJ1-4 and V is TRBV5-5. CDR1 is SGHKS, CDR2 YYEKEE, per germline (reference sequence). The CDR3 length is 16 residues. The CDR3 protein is CASSLEGVVRNEKLFF. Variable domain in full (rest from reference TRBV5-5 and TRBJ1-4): DAGVTQSPTHLIKTRGQQVTLRCSPISGHKSVSWYQQVLGQGPQFIFQYYEKEERGRGNFPDRFSARQFPNYSSELNVNALLLGDSALYLCASSLEGVVRNEKLFFGSGTQLSVL.

The CDR3 loop reads CASSGPVAISGELFF. The chain uses TRBV18 and TRBJ2-2; TCRdb designates TRBD1, a call that cannot be tested without DNA. The CDR3 spans 15 residues. Germline CDR1 is KGHSH and CDR2 is LQKENI.

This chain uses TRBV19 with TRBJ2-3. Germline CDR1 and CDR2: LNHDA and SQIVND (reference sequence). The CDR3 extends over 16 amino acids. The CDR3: CASSTTNYYGTDTQYF.

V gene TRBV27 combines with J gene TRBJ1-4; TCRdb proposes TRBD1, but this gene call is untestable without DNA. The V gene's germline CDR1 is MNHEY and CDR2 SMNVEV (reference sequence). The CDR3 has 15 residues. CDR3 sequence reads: CASSRSTGLDEKLFF.

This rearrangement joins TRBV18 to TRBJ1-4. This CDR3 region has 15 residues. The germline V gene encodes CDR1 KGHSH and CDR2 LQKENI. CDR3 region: CASSPPTDLNEKLFF.

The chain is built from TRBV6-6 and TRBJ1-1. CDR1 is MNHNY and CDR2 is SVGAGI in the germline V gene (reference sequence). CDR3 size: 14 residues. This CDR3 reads CASNGPSLRTEAFF.

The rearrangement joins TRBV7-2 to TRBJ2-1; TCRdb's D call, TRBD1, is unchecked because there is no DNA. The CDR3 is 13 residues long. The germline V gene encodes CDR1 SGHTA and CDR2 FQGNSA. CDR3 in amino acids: CASSLTVVPEQFF.

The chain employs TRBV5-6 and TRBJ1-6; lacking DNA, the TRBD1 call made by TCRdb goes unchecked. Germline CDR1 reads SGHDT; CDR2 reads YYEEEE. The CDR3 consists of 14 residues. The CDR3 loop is CASSGRTANSPLHF.

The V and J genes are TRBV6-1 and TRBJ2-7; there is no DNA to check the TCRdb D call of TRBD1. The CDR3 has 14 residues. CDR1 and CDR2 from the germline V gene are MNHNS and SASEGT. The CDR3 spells CASSPTGRSYEQYF.

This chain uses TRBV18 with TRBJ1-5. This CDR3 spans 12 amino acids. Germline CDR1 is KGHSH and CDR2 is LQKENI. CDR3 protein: CASSGSNQPQHF.

CDR3 loop: CASRGGLAGEQFF. This chain uses TRBV6-5 with TRBJ2-1; without DNA, the TCRdb call of TRBD2 cannot be checked. Germline V lookup: CDR1 MNHEY, CDR2 SVGAGI. CDR3 length: 13 residues.

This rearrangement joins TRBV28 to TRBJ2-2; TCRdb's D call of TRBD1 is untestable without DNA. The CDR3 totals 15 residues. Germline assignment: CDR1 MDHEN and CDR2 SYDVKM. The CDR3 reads CASRPGQGWGWELFF.

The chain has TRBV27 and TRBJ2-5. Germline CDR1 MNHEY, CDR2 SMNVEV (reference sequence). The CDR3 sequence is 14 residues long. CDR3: CASSLLGVKETQYF.

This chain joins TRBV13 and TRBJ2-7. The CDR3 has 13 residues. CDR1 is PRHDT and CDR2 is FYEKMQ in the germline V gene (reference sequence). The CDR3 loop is CASSLVSKNEQYF.

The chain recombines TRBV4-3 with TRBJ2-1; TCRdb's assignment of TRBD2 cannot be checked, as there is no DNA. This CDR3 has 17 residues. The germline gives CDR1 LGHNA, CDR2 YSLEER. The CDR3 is CASSPTLAGEVANEQFF.